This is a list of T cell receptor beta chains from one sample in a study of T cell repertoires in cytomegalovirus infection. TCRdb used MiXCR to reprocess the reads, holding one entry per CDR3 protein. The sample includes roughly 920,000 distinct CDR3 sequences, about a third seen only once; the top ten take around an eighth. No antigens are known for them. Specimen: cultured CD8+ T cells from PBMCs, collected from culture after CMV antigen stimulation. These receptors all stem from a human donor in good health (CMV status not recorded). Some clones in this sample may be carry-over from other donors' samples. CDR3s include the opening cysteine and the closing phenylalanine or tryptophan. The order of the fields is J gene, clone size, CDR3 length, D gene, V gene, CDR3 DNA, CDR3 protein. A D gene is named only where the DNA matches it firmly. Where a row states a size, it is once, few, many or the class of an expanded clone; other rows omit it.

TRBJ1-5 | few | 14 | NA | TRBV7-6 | TGTGCCAGCAGCTTAGTAAGCGGTGATCAGCCCCAGCATTTT | CASSLVSGDQPQHF
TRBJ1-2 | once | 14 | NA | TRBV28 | TGTGCCAGCAGTTACCCAGAAACTGACTATGGCTACACCTTC | CASSYPETDYGYTF
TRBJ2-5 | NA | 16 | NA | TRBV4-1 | TGCGCCAGCAGCCAAGAAGGAACAGGGATACAAGAGACCCAGTACTTC | CASSQEGTGIQETQYF
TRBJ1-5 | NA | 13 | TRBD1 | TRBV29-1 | TGCAGCTGTACAGGGGCGGACAATCAGCCCCAGCATTTT | CSCTGADNQPQHF
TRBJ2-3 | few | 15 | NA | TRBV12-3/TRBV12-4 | TGTGCCAGCAGTTTAGCGCAAGTAATGTCAGATACGCAGTATTTT | CASSLAQVMSDTQYF
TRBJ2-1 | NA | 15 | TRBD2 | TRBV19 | TGTGCCAGTAGTATAGGGACTAGCGTGGCCTTTGGGCAGTTCTTC | CASSIGTSVAFGQFF
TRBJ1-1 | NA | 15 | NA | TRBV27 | TGTGCCAGCAGCCTCCCCCCGGCAATGAACACTGAAGCTTTCTTT | CASSLPPAMNTEAFF
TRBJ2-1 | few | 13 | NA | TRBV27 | TGTGCCAGCAGGCGGACTGGAAACAATGAGCAGTTCTTC | CASRRTGNNEQFF
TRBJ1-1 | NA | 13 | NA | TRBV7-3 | TGTGCCAGCAGCCCCAACGAGAACACTGAAGCTTTCTTT | CASSPNENTEAFF
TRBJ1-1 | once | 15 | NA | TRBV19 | TGTGCCAGTAGTAGATTACAGGAGCGGGGTCAAGAAGCTTTCTTT | CASSRLQERGQEAFF
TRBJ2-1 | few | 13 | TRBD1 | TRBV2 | TGTGCCAGCGAAGACAGGGGGCACGATGAGCAGTTCTTC | CASEDRGHDEQFF
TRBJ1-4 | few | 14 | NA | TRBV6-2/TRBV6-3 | TGTGCCAGCAGTCCCACGAGGAGCAATGAAAAACTGTTTTTT | CASSPTRSNEKLFF
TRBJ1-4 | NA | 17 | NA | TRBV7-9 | TGTGCCAGCAGCTCCCGAGGAGGGGGGCCAACTAATGAAAAACTGTTTTTT | CASSSRGGGPTNEKLFF
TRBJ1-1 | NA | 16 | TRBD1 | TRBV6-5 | TGTGCCAGCAGTTCCGGACGGACAGGCCAGAACACTGAAGCTTTCTTT | CASSSGRTGQNTEAFF
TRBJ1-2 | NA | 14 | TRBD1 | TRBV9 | TGTGCCAGTGCCCCCGAGGGGGCCAACTATGGCTACACCTTC | CASAPEGANYGYTF
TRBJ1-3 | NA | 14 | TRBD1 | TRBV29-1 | TGCAGCGCCTTAGGGACAGAGAGGGGAAACACCATATATTTT | CSALGTERGNTIYF
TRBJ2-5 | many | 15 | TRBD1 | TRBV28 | TGTGCCAGCAGTTTCCCCGGGACAGTACAAGAGACCCAGTACTTC | CASSFPGTVQETQYF
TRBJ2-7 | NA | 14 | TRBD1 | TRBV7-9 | TGTGCCAGCAGCGACAGGGGGCAAGGCTACGAGCAGTACTTC | CASSDRGQGYEQYF
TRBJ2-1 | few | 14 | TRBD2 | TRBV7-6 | TGTGCCAGCAGCTTACCGGGGGGGCAGGGTGAGCAGTTCTTC | CASSLPGGQGEQFF
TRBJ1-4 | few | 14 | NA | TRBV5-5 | TGTGCCAGCAGCATCCTAAGGGCGCGGGAAAAACTGTTTTTT | CASSILRAREKLFF
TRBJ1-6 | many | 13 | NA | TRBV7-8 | TGTGCCAGCAGCCCTACCTCCCTTGCGCCCCTCCACTTT | CASSPTSLAPLHF
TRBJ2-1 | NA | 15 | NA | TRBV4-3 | TGCGCCAGCCCACCGCCAGGCCCCCCAATTGATGAGCAGTTCTTC | CASPPPGPPIDEQFF
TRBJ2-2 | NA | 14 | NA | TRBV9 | TGTGCCAGCAGCGTAGACGGGACGGGCGGGGAGCTGTTTTTT | CASSVDGTGGELFF
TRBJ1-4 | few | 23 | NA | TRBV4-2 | TGTGCCAGCAGCCAGGCTGCCGACCCCCAAACCGTTTTAGAAGGGGGGGATTACGAAAAACTGTTTTTT | CASSQAADPQTVLEGGDYEKLFF
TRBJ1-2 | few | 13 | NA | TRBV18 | TGTGTCAGCTCACCCGGGACACCCTATGGCTACACCTTC | CVSSPGTPYGYTF
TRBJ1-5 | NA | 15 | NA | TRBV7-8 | TGTGCCAGCAGCTTAGGAGGGATGCCTAATCAGCCCCAGCATTTT | CASSLGGMPNQPQHF
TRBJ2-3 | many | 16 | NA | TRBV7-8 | TGTGCCAGCAGCTCCATAGGGGGGGTCAGCACAGATACGCAGTATTTT | CASSSIGGVSTDTQYF
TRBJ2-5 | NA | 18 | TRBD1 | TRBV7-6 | TGTGCCAGCAGCATCTACAGGGGGCTAAGGGCCGTCCAAGAGACCCAGTACTTC | CASSIYRGLRAVQETQYF
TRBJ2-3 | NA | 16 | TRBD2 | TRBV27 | TGTGCCGCCGCCCCCTACGCGGGGGGGACGACAGATACGCAGTATTTT | CAAAPYAGGTTDTQYF
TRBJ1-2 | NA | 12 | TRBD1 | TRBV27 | TGTGCCAGCACGTCGGGACAGGGAGGCTACACCTTC | CASTSGQGGYTF
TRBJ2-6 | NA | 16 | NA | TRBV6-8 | TGTGCCAGCAGTTACGAAGCAAACCCCGGGGCCAACGTCCTGACTTTC | CASSYEANPGANVLTF
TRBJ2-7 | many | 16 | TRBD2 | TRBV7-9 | TGTGCCAGCAGCCACTCCCTAGCGGGGATCTCCTACGAGCAGTACTTC | CASSHSLAGISYEQYF
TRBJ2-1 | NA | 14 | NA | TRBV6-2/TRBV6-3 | TGTGCCAGCTCGCACGGGACTTCCTACAATGAGCAGTTCTTC | CASSHGTSYNEQFF
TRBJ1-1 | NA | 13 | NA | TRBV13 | TGTGCCAGCAGCCAAAGGGGGACTACTGAAGCTTTCTTT | CASSQRGTTEAFF
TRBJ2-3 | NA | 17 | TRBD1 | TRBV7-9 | TGTGCCAGCAGCGCGAGTACCGGGACAGGTCGCACAGATACGCAGTATTTT | CASSASTGTGRTDTQYF
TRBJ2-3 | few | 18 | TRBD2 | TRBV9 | TGTGCCAGCAGCGTAGGGCAGCGGGGGGGCCGGAGCACAGATACGCAGTATTTT | CASSVGQRGGRSTDTQYF
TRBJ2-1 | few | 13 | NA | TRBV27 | TGTGCCAGCAATTCGGGGTCCTACAATGAGCAGTTCTTC | CASNSGSYNEQFF
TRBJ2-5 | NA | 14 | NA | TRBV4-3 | TGCGCCAGCAGCCCTTACGTGGGCCAAGAGACCCAGTACTTC | CASSPYVGQETQYF
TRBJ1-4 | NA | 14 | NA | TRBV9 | TGTGCCAGCAGCCCCGGTACAGGGAATGAAAAACTGTTTTTT | CASSPGTGNEKLFF
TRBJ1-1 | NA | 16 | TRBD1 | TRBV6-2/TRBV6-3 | TGTGCCAACAGTTCCAGGGACAGGGGTAGGACGCGTTGCGCTTTCTTT | CANSSRDRGRTRCAFF
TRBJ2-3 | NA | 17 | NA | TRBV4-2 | TGTGCCAGCAGCCAAGAGATGGGAGACAGAAGCACAGATACGCAGTATTTT | CASSQEMGDRSTDTQYF
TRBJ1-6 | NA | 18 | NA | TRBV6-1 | TGTGCCAGCAGTGAACGCCTACAGGAACCTCCTTATAATTCACCCCTCCACTTT | CASSERLQEPPYNSPLHF
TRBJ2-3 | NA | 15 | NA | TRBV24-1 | TGTGCCACCAGTGATCCTACCGGGTTTCCAGATACGCAGTATTTT | CATSDPTGFPDTQYF
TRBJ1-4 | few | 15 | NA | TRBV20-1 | TGCAGTGCTAGAGGGATGGGGGTTGATAATGAAAAACTGTTTTTT | CSARGMGVDNEKLFF
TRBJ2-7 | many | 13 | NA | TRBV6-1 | TGTGCCAGCAGCGGGACACTCTCCTACGAGCAGTACTTC | CASSGTLSYEQYF
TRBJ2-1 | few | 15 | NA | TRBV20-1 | TGCAGTGCAAGCGGGGGGACAGGGGATTACAATGAGCAGTTCTTC | CSASGGTGDYNEQFF
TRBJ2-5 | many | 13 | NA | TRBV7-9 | TGTGCCAGCAGCTTAAGCCCCAAAGAGACCCAGTACTTC | CASSLSPKETQYF
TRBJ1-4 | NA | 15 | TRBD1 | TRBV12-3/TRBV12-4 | TGTGCCAGCACCACCTGGACAGGGCTAAATGAAAAACTGTTTTTT | CASTTWTGLNEKLFF
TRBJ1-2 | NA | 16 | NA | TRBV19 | TGTGCCAGTAGTATAGAGGGGGACCCTTTAGGACGTGGCTACACCTTC | CASSIEGDPLGRGYTF
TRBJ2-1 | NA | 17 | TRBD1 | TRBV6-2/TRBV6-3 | TGTGCCAGCAGTTTGGATCGCTTCGGGACAGGGGTAAATGAGCAGTTCTTC | CASSLDRFGTGVNEQFF
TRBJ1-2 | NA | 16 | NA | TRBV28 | TGTGCCAGCAGGGCAGGGAGTTTAGACTCTAACTATGGCTACACCTTC | CASRAGSLDSNYGYTF
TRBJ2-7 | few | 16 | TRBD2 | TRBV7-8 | TGTGCCGATTCCCAGGGAGGGGCCTCCGGGAGTTACGAGCAGTACTTC | CADSQGGASGSYEQYF
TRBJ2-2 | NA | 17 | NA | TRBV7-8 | TGTGCCAGCAGCTTGGCCCCCCTGGGCGATGGTAACGGGGAGCTGTTTTTT | CASSLAPLGDGNGELFF
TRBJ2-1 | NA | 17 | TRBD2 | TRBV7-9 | TGTGCCAGCAGCTATAGTAGCGGGGGTCGGGGTTACAATGAGCAGTTCTTC | CASSYSSGGRGYNEQFF
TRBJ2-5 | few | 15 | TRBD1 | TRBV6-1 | TGTGCCAGCACCAAAAAGACTCAGGGGGTAGAGACCCAGTACTTC | CASTKKTQGVETQYF